Following are 20 T cell receptor beta chains from one sample sequenced in a study of response to subunit inactivated influenza vaccine. TCRdb recomputed calls from the RT-PCR reads with MiXCR, one row per CDR3 protein. Here the sample spans about 650,000 distinct CDR3 sequences, 12% to 15% being singletons. This sample comprised PBMCs from blood, obtained 14 days before vaccination. The source is a middle-aged man who received an inactivated influenza vaccine.

In this sample, this clonotype turned up a few times. This chain uses TRBV24-1 with TRBJ2-1, with D perhaps TRBD1 (6 bases). The CDR3 covers 15 residues. Germline CDR1 KGHDR, CDR2 SFDVKD. Trimming took 3 bases from V and 0 from J, leaving 8 bases between them. The CDR3 DNA reads as TGTGCCACCAGTGATGACAGGAGCTCCTACAATGAGCAGTTCTTC. Its protein is CATSDDRSSYNEQFF.

The V gene is TRBV12-3 or TRBV12-4, the J gene TRBJ2-5; D might be TRBD2 (6 bases). CDR3 length: 14 residues. V lost 8 bases and J 4 bases, leaving 17 bases between the germline ends. The chain's CDR3 is CASAVGLGGETQYF. The CDR3 DNA reads as TGTGCCAGCGCGGTAGGCTTGGGGGGAGAGACCCAGTACTTC.

This clonotype was detected only a few times. The chain joins TRBV6-2 or TRBV6-3 to TRBJ1-5; no reliable D call. Germline CDR1 reads MNHEY; CDR2 reads SVGEGT. The CDR3 totals 14 residues. V was shortened by 1 base and J by 1 base, with 5 bases between the two germline ends. The CDR3 is CASSYLSSNQPQHF. CDR3 coding DNA: TGTGCCAGCAGTTACTTATCGAGCAATCAGCCCCAGCATTTT.

This clonotype was seen repeatedly, ten times or more. This chain joins TRBV20-1 and TRBJ1-6, with D uncertain. The CDR3 length is 13 residues. Trimming removed 0 bases from V and 12 bases from J, with 12 bases in between. Germline V gene data show CDR1 as DFQATT and CDR2 as SNEGSKA (reference sequence). The CDR3 DNA reads TGCAGTGCTAGAGATCCGGGAGTCGTACCCCTCCACTTT. Amino acids: CSARDPGVVPLHF.

This chain links TRBV28 with TRBJ2-7, with D possibly being TRBD1 or TRBD2 (6 bases each). Trimming cost V 6 bases and J 2 bases, with 17 bases left between them. Germline V gene lookup returns CDR1 MDHEN and CDR2 SYDVKM. This CDR3 region has 15 residues. In nucleotides, the CDR3 is TGTGCCAGCAGCTTCGGGGGCAGGACGGCCTACGAGCAGTACTTC. Translation: CASSFGGRTAYEQYF.

This chain uses TRBV12-3 or TRBV12-4 with TRBJ2-1; possible D gene TRBD1, 5 bases. This CDR3 has 12 residues. The germline V and J ends were trimmed by 6 bases and 4 bases, with 7 bases remaining between them. The CDR3 loop is CASRSGYNEQFF. The CDR3 bases are TGTGCCAGCAGGTCAGGGTACAATGAGCAGTTCTTC.

The sample holds a few counts of this clonotype. The chain is built from TRBV6-2 or TRBV6-3 and TRBJ2-7; D ambiguous. Per the germline V gene, CDR1 is MNHEY and CDR2 is SVGEGT. V lost 4 bases and J lost 3, with 10 bases in between. This CDR3 has 13 amino acids. In DNA form, the CDR3 reads TGTGCCAGCAGTTGGTCAGGACGCTACGAGCAGTACTTC. It encodes CASSWSGRYEQYF.

V and J are TRBV6-5 and TRBJ2-1, with 10 bases that match TRBD2. The CDR3 is made up of 15 amino acids. Germline CDR1 reads MNHEY; CDR2 reads SVGAGI. After removal of 0 bases from V and 6 bases from J, the junction contained 2 bases not matched to a gene. In nucleotides, the CDR3 is TGTGCCAGCAGTTACTCGTCTAGCGGGAGCAATGAGCAGTTCTTC. Protein product: CASSYSSSGSNEQFF.

This clonotype was counted many times. The chain carries TRBV18 and TRBJ2-1; 7 bases align to TRBD2. V gave up 8 bases and J gave up 5 bases; unmatched junction bases: 12. Per the germline V gene, CDR1 is KGHSH and CDR2 is LQKENI. The CDR3 sequence is 15 residues long. The CDR3 DNA is TGTGCCAGCCTCCGGGGGAGGGGCGAAAACAATGAGCAGTTCTTC. Its translation: CASLRGRGENNEQFF. The variable domain in full, with the rest retrieved from reference TRBV18 and TRBJ2-1, is NAGVMQNPRHLVRRRGQEARLRCSPMKGHSHVYWYRQLPEEGLKFMVYLQKENIIDESGMPKERFSAEFPKEGPSILRIQQVVRGDSAAYFCASLRGRGENNEQFFGPGTRLTVL.

There are a few counts of this clonotype. The chain employs TRBV5-4 and TRBJ2-1; tentatively, D is TRBD1 (5 bases). The CDR3 is 14 residues long. V shed 6 bases and J shed 8 bases, with 18 bases lying between them. In germline, CDR1 is SGHNT, CDR2 YYREEE (reference sequence). The CDR3 sequence is CASTLGARSDEQFF. The CDR3 DNA reads as TGTGCCAGCACCTTAGGGGCGAGGTCCGATGAGCAGTTCTTC.

The rearrangement uses TRBV18 and TRBJ2-1; a weak D match, TRBD2 (7 bases). The V end was cut by 9 bases, the J end by 7 bases, with 25 bases between. The germline CDR1 and CDR2 sequences are KGHSH and LQKENI. The CDR3 is made up of 16 amino acids. The DNA for the CDR3 is TGTGCCAGTTCCTCCAGCCCCGGCGGGGGCCTAAATGAGCAGTTCTTC. Amino acids: CASSSSPGGGLNEQFF.

This clonotype was observed a few times. This sequence joins TRBV11-2 and TRBJ1-5; D call uncertain. Per germline, CDR1 SGHAT and CDR2 FQNNGV. The CDR3 extends over 13 amino acids. Trimming left V 0 bases short and J 9 bases short, with 9 bases between. This CDR3 reads CASSLDRGGPQHF. CDR3 DNA: TGTGCCAGCAGCTTAGATCGGGGTGGGCCCCAGCATTTT.

This clonotype was detected a few times. The CDR3 DNA reads as TGTGCCAGCAGTCGTGGTTTCAATGAGCAGTTCTTC. It is translated as CASSRGFNEQFF. The chain recombines TRBV6-2 or TRBV6-3 with TRBJ2-1; D unclear. The CDR3 length is 12 residues. Trimming removed 5 bases at V and 6 bases at J, with 8 bases between. Germline V gene sequence: CDR1 MNHEY, CDR2 SVGEGT.

The genes are TRBV27 and TRBJ2-1; 11 bases agree with TRBD2. Germline V lookup: CDR1 MNHEY, CDR2 SMNVEV (reference sequence). The J segment lost 8 bases and the V segment lost 3 bases, leaving 3 bases of the junction unmatched. The CDR3 is made up of 14 amino acids. The CDR3 loop reads CASSLGTSGYEQFF. The CDR3 nucleotides are TGTGCCAGCAGTTTGGGGACTAGCGGTTATGAGCAGTTCTTC.

The chain has TRBV6-2 or TRBV6-3 and TRBJ2-2, with no clear D. Looked up from germline, CDR1 is MNHEY and CDR2 is SVGEGT. Trimming took 9 bases from V and 0 from J, leaving 8 bases between them. There are 13 residues in the CDR3. The CDR3 loop reads CASRDPNTGELFF. The CDR3 coding sequence is TGTGCCAGTAGGGATCCGAACACCGGGGAGCTGTTTTTT.

In its sample, this clonotype was seen a few times. This chain connects TRBV11-1 to TRBJ2-2; D remains unclear. Germline V CDR1 and CDR2: SGHAT, FQDESV (reference sequence). The CDR3 length is 15 residues. V was trimmed by 1 base and J by 3 bases, leaving 9 bases between them. The CDR3 loop reads CASSLGDTHTGELFF. The CDR3 coding sequence is TGTGCCAGCAGCTTAGGTGACACGCACACCGGGGAGCTGTTTTTT. The entire variable domain, with the rest obtained from reference TRBV11-1 and TRBJ2-2, is as follows: EAEVAQSPRYKITEKSQAVAFWCDPISGHATLYWYRQILGQGPELLVQFQDESVVDDSQLPKDRFSAERLKGVDSTLKIQPAELGDSAMYLCASSLGDTHTGELFFGEGSRLTVL.

The CDR3 region has the DNA TGTGCCAGCAGCTATGCCGGGACAGCTAACACTGAAGCTTTCTTT. It translates to CASSYAGTANTEAFF. The chain is built from TRBV7-2 and TRBJ1-1; 7 nucleotides line up with TRBD1. The CDR3 has 15 residues. Trimming took 4 bases from V and 2 from J; bases not matched to a gene: 7. Germline CDR1 SGHTA, CDR2 FQGNSA.

This clonotype has a count of ten or more. V usage is TRBV7-9 and J usage is TRBJ1-4, with 9 positions matching TRBD1. The length of the CDR3 is 16 residues. Per germline, CDR1 SEHNR and CDR2 FQNEAQ (reference sequence). The V and J ends lost 6 bases and 3 bases, in that order; junction bases with no gene match: 8. CDR3 loop: CASRSGQGTANEKLFF. DNA of the CDR3: TGTGCCAGCAGGAGCGGACAGGGGACGGCTAATGAAAAACTGTTTTTT.

This chain joins TRBV21-1 and TRBJ2-7; the table's D gene call, TRBD1, was not cross checked with the DNA. TRBV21-1 is designated a pseudogene. The CDR3 covers 22 residues. The DNA of the CDR3 is TGTGCCAGCAGCAAAGCGCTTCCTATCGAGAGGGGCGCGCAACCGCGACACTACGAGCAGTACTTC. This encodes CASSKALPIERGAQPRHYEQYF.

The table lists this clonotype with a few counts. V usage is TRBV9 and J usage is TRBJ2-3; the D gene is possibly TRBD1 (7 bases). This CDR3 is built from 16 residues. Germline V gene lookup returns CDR1 SGDLS and CDR2 YYNGEE. Trimming stripped 4 bases from V and 4 bases from J, with 19 bases between. CDR3 DNA: TGTGCCAGCAGCACAGACTCGGAGGGGGCGTCAGATACGCAGTATTTT. It yields the protein CASSTDSEGASDTQYF.